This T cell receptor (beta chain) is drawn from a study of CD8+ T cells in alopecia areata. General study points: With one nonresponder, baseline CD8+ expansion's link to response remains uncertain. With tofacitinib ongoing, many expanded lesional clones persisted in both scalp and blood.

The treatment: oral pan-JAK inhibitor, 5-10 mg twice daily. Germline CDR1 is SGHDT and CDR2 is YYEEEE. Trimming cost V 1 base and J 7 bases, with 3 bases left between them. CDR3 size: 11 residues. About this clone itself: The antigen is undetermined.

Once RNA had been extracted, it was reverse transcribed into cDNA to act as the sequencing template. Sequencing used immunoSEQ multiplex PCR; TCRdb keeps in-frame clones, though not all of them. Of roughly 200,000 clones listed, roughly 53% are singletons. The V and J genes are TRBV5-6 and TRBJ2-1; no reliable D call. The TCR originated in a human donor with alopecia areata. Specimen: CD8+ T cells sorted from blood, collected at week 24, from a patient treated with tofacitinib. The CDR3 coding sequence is TGTGCCAGCAGCTTGAATAATGAGCAGTTCTTC. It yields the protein CASSLNNEQFF.